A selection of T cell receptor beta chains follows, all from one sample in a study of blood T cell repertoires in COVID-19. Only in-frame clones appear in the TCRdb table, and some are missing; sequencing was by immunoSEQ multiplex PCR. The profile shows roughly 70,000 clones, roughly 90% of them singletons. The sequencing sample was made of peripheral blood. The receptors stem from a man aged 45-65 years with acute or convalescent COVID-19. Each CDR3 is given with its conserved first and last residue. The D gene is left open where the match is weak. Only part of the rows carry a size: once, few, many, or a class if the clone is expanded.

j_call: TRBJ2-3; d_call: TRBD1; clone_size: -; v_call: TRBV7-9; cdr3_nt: TGTGCCAGCAGCTCCCGACAGGGGGCCGGAGATACGCAGTATTTT; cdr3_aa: CASSSRQGAGDTQYF
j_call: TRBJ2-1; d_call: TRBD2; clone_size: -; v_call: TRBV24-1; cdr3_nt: TGTGCCACCAGTGGCGGTAGCGGGAGGGCGGGTTACAATGAGCAGTTCTTC; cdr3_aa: CATSGGSGRAGYNEQFF
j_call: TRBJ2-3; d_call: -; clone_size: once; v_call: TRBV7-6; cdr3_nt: TGTGCCAGCAGCCCTGGGGTGGGGGCCTACACAGATACGCAGTATTTT; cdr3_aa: CASSPGVGAYTDTQYF
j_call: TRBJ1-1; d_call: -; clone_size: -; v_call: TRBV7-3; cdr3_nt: TGTGCCAGCAGCTTAACCACGGGGAGCACTGAAGCTTTCTTT; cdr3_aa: CASSLTTGSTEAFF
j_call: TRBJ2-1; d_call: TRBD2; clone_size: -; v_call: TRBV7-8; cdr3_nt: TGTGCCAGCAGCCCCTCCAGCGGGAGCACCTACAATGAGCAGTTCTTC; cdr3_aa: CASSPSSGSTYNEQFF
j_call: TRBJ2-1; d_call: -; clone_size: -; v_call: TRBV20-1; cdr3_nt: TGCAGTGCTAGACCGACTCGGGAGCAGTTCTTC; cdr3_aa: CSARPTREQFF
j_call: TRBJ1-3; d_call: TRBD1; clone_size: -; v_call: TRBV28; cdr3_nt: TGTGCCAGCAGCGACAGGGGCTCTGGAAACACCATATATTTT; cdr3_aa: CASSDRGSGNTIYF
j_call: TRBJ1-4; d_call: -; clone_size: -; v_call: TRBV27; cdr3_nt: TGTGCCAGCAGTTTAAATAGGGTAACAGGGAGTGAAAAACTGTTTTTT; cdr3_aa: CASSLNRVTGSEKLFF
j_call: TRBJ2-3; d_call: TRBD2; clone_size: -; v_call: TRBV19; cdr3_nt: TGTGCCAGTAGTGGACTAGCGGGCACAGATACGCAGTATTTT; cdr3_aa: CASSGLAGTDTQYF
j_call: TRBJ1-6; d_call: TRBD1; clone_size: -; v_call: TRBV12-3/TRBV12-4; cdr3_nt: TGTGCCAGCAGTGGACAGGGGAATTCACCCCTCCACTTT; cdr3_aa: CASSGQGNSPLHF
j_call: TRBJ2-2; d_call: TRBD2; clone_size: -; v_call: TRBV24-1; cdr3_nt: TGTGCCACCAGCGGGACTAGCACCGGGGAGCTGTTTTTT; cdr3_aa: CATSGTSTGELFF
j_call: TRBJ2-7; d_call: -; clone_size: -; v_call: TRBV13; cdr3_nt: TGTGCCAGCAGCTTAGGCTTACAGGCCCCCTACGAGCAGTACTTC; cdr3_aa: CASSLGLQAPYEQYF
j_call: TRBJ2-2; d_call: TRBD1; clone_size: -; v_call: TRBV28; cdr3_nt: TGTGCCAGCAGTTTTGGGGACAGCCTTCTTACCGGGGAGCTGTTTTTT; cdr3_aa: CASSFGDSLLTGELFF
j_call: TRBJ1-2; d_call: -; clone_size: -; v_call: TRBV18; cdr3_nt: TGTGCCAGCTCACCACCCCCACAGACCTATGGCTACACCTTC; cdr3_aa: CASSPPPQTYGYTF
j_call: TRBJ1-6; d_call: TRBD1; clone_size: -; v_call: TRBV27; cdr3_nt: TGTGCCAGCAGTTCGGCACGACAGGGAAGCTCACCCCTCCACTTT; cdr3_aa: CASSSARQGSSPLHF
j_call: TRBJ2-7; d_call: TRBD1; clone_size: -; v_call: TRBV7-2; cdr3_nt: TGTGCCAGCAGCTCTAGTAGGACAGGACCCTACGAGCAGTACTTC; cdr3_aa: CASSSSRTGPYEQYF
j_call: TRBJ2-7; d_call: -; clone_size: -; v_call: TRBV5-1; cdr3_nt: TGCGCCAGCAGCTCGGATGCTACAGGGTCAACCTACGAGCAGTACTTC; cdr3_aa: CASSSDATGSTYEQYF
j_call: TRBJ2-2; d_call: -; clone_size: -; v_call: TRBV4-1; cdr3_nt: TGCGCCAGCCGAATCCACACGGGCACCGGGGAGCTGTTTTTT; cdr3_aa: CASRIHTGTGELFF
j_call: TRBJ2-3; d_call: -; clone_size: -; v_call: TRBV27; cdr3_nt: TGTGCCAGCAGTTTATTGGGTTTGGGACGGCGGGACACAGATACGCAGTATTTT; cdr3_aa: CASSLLGLGRRDTDTQYF
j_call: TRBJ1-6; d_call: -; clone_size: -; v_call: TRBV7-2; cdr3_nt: TGTGCCAGCAGCTTGGGGCAAGGTTCACCCCTCCACTTT; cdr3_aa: CASSLGQGSPLHF
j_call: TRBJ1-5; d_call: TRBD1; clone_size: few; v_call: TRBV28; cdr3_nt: TGTGCCAGCAGTTTAGGACAGGCTAGTGAGCCCCAGCATTTT; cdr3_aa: CASSLGQASEPQHF
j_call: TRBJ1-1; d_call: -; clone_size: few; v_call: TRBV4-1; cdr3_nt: TGCGCCAGCAGCCATACCTCAGGGGTTTCGACTGAAGCTTTCTTT; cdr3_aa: CASSHTSGVSTEAFF
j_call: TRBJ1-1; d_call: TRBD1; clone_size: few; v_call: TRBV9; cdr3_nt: TGTGCCAGCAGCGGCCGGGACAGGGGGCCCGCTGAAGCTTTCTTT; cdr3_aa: CASSGRDRGPAEAFF
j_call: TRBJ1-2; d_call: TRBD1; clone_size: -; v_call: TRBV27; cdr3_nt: TGTGCCAGCAGGGGACAGGGGGCATATGGCTACACCTTC; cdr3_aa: CASRGQGAYGYTF
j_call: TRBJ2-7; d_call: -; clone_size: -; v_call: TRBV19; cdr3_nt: TGTGCCAGTAGTATACCAGGGAGGTACGAGCAGTACTTC; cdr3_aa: CASSIPGRYEQYF
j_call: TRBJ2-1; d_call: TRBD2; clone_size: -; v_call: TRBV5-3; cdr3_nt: TGTGCCAGAAGCGTCCCGACTAGCGGTGCCTACAATGAGCAGTTCTTC; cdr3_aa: CARSVPTSGAYNEQFF
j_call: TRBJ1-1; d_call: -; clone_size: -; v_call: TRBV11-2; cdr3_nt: TGTGCCAGCAGCTCCCAGGGCGGAACTGAAGCTTTCTTT; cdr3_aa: CASSSQGGTEAFF
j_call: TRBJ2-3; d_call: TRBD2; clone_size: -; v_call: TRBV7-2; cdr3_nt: TGTGCCAGCAGCTTAGGGACTAGCGTTCAAGATACGCAGTATTTT; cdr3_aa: CASSLGTSVQDTQYF
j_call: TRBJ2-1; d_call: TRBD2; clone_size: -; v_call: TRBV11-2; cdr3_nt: TGTGCCAGCAGCTTCTCTCTAACGGGGGGGTTGAATGAGCAGTTCTTC; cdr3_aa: CASSFSLTGGLNEQFF
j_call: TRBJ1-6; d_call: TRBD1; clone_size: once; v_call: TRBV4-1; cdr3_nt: TGCGCCAGCAGCCAAGCCACTGAATGGGACAGGGGGCGTTTGGGGAATTCACCCCTCCACTTT; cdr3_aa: CASSQATEWDRGRLGNSPLHF
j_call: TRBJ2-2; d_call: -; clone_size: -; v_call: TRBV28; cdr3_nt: TGTGCCAGCAGTTTATTGGGGGGAGTAGGTAGTACCGGGGAGCTGTTTTTT; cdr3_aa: CASSLLGGVGSTGELFF
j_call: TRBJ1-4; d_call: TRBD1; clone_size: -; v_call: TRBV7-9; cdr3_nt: TGTGCCAGCAGCTTAGTCAAACAGGGCGAAGGGGGCGAAAAACTGTTTTTT; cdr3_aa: CASSLVKQGEGGEKLFF
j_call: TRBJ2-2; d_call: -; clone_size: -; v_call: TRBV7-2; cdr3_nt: TGTGCCAGCAGCTCGAGACCCGGGGGCACCGGGGAGCTGTTTTTT; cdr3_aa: CASSSRPGGTGELFF
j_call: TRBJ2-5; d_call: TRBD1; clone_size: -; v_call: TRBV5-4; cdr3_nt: TGTGCCAGCAGCCCCAGGGGGCAAGAGACCCAGTACTTC; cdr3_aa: CASSPRGQETQYF
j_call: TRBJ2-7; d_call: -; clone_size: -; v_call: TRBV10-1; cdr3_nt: TGCGCCAGCAGTGAAGGGAGTTCCTACGAGCAGTACTTC; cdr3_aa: CASSEGSSYEQYF
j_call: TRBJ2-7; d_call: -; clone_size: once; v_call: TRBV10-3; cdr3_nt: TGTGCCATCAGTACCGACAGCTACGAGCAGTACTTC; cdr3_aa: CAISTDSYEQYF
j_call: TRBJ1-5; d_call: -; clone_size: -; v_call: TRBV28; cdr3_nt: TGTGCCAGCAGTTTTGACTTATCCCCCAATCAGCCCCAGCATTTT; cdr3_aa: CASSFDLSPNQPQHF
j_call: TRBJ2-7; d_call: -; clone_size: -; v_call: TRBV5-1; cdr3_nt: TGCGCCAGCAGCTACCTTAGCGGCAGCTCCTACGAGCAGTACTTC; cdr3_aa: CASSYLSGSSYEQYF
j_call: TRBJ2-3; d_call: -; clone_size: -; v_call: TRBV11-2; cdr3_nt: TGTGCCAGCAGCTCCCCCTCGACAGCTGATACGCAGTATTTT; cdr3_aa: CASSSPSTADTQYF
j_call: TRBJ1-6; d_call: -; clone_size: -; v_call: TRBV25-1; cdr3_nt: TGTGCCAGCAGTTATGACTCCCGTAATTCACCCCTCCACTTT; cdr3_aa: CASSYDSRNSPLHF
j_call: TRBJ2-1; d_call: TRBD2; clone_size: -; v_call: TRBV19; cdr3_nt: TGTGCCAGTAGTTATAGCGGGGGGCACAATGAGCAGTTCTTC; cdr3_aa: CASSYSGGHNEQFF
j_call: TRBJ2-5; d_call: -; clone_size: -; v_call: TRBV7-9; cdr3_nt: TGTGCCAGCAGCTATAGCCCTCGCCCAGAAGAGACCCAGTACTTC; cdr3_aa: CASSYSPRPEETQYF
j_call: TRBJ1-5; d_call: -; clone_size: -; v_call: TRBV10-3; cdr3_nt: TGTGCCATCAGTGGGACTGGGGATCAGCCCCAGCATTTT; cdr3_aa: CAISGTGDQPQHF
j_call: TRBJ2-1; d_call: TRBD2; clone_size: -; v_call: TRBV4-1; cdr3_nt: TGCGCCAGCAGCCGGCTCGGACTAGCGGGAGTGGGCGCCAATGAGCAGTTCTTC; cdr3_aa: CASSRLGLAGVGANEQFF
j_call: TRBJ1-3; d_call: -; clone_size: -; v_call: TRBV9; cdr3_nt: TGTGCCAGCAGCCCTTACGGGGGTTCTGGAAACACCATATATTTT; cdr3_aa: CASSPYGGSGNTIYF
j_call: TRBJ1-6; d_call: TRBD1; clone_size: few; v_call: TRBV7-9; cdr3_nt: TGTGCCAGCAGCACGACAGGGGATAATTCACCCCTCCACTTT; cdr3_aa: CASSTTGDNSPLHF
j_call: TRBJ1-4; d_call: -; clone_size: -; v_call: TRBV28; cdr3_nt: TGTGCCAGCAGGGGGCTTGCGGAAAAACTGTTTTTT; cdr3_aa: CASRGLAEKLFF
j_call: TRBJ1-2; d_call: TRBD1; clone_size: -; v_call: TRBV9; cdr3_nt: TGTGCCAGCAGTGACAGGGTTGGCGGCTACACCTTC; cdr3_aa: CASSDRVGGYTF
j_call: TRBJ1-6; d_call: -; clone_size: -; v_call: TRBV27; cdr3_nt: TGTGCCAGCAGTTCCACAACAGGTTTTAATTCACCCCTCCACTTT; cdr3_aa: CASSSTTGFNSPLHF
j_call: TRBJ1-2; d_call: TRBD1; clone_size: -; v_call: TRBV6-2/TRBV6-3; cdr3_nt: TGTGCCAGCAGTTACGGGACAGCGCGCTATGGCTACACCTTC; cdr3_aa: CASSYGTARYGYTF
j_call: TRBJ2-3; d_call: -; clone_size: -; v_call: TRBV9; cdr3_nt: TGTGCCAGCAGCGTAGCTAGTGGAGATACGCAGTATTTT; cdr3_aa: CASSVASGDTQYF
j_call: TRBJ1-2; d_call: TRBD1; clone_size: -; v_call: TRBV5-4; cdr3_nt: TGTGCCAGCAGCCCCGGACAGGGTCTGAGCTACACCTTC; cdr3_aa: CASSPGQGLSYTF
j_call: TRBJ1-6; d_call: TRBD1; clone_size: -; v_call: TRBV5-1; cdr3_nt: TGCGCCAGCAGCTTCGACAGGGGAAACTCACCCCTCCACTTT; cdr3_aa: CASSFDRGNSPLHF
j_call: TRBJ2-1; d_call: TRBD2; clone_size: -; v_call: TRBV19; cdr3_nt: TGTGCCAGTAGTAGCACTCCTAGCGGGGTCTACAATGAGCAGTTCTTC; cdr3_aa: CASSSTPSGVYNEQFF
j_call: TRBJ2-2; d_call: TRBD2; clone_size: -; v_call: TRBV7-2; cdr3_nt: TGTGCCAGCAGCTGGGCGGGGGCCGGGGAGCTGTTTTTT; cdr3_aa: CASSWAGAGELFF
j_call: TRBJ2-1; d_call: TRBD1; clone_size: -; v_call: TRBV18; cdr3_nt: TGTGCCAGCTCACCACGACAGGGCGGTGTAAACAATGAGCAGTTCTTC; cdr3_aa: CASSPRQGGVNNEQFF
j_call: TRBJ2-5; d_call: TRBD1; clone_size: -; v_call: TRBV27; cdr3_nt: TGTGCCAGCAGTACACCCAGGGGGAAGACCCAGTACTTC; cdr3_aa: CASSTPRGKTQYF
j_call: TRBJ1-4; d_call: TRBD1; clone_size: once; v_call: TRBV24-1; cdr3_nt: TGTGCCACCAGTGATCCGAGGGGGCCCGGTGAAAAACTGTTTTTT; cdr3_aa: CATSDPRGPGEKLFF
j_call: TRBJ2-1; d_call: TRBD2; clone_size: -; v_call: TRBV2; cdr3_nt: TGTGCCAGCAGCGGACCTCTAGCGGGAGGGCCGAATGAGCAGTTCTTC; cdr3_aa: CASSGPLAGGPNEQFF